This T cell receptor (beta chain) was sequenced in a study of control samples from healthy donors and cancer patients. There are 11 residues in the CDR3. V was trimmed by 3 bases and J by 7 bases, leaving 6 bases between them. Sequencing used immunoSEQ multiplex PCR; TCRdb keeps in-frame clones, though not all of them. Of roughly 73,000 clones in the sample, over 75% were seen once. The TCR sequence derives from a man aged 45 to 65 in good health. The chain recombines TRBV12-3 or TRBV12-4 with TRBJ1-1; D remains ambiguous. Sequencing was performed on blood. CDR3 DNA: TGTGCCAGCAGTTTCAGGAGTGAAGCTTTCTTT. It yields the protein CASSFRSEAFF.